The TCR beta chain described here comes from a study of T-cell reconstitution after alpha-beta-depleted transplantation in children. Unique molecular identifiers were incorporated during preparation of the TCRbeta library. From the PCR reads, TCRdb called clonotypes with MiXCR, one entry per CDR3 protein. In the table there are hundreds of thousands of distinct CDR3 sequences, around 14% of which are singletons. Regarding the study as a whole: Diversity of TCRbeta at day 60 was high in some patients, arising from surviving recipient T cells and thymic progenitors. Expanded graft clones, several hundred of them, were reportedly the source of alpha-beta T cells about two months after transplant. One year after transplant, T-cell counts and diversity came mostly from newly produced T cells.

This clonotype showed up just a few times. Its antigen is as yet unknown. The CDR3 length is 17 residues. Trimming removed 4 bases from V and 1 base from J; junction bases left unmatched: 5. V is TRBV12-3 or TRBV12-4 and J is TRBJ2-5; 14 nucleotides line up with TRBD2. The sample consisted of PBMCs, taken before TCRalphabeta/CD19-depleted stem cell transplant. The receptor was isolated from a girl aged 2 to 9 with congenital amegakaryocytic thrombocytopenia, due to receive a stem cell transplant. This chain's CDR3 is CASSWTSGRPSQETQYF. Written as DNA, the CDR3 is TGTGCCAGCAGTTGGACTAGCGGGAGGCCGTCCCAAGAGACCCAGTACTTC.